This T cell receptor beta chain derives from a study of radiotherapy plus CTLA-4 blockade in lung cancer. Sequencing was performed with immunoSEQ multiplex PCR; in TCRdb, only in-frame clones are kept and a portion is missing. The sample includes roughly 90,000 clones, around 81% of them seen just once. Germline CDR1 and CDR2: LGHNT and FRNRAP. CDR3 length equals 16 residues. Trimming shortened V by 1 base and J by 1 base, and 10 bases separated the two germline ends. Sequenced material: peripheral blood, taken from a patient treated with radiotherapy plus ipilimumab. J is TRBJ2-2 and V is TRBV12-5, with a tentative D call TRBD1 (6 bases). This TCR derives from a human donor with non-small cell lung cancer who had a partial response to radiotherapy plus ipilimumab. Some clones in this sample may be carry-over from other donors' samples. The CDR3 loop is CASGLGTALNTGELFF. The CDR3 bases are TGTGCTAGTGGTTTGGGGACAGCTTTGAACACCGGGGAGCTGTTTTTT.